This TCR beta chain is drawn from a study of blood T cell repertoires in COVID-19. As for the study in general: In each case, the material was cDNA or gDNA derived from T cells, B-cell-depleted T cells, or PBMCs.

Trimming removed 4 bases from V and 5 bases from J; junction bases left unmatched: 5. Germline assignment: CDR1 LNHDA and CDR2 SQIVND (reference sequence). The CDR3 totals 15 residues. As processed by the authors: Estimation of nucleated cell counts was performed using reference gene primer amplification. Measured with immunoSEQ multiplex PCR; TCRdb has only the in-frame clones, and not every one. Clone size and the V and J calls come from that table; the DNA yielded D and trimming. This sample has 110,000 or so clones, with more than 75% found just once. This clone was picked up a small number of times.

The sample taken for sequencing was peripheral blood. The chain has TRBV19 and TRBJ1-4; TRBD1 agrees at 9 bases. This sequence originates from a man aged 55 to 70 with acute or convalescent COVID-19. The CDR3 region has the DNA TGTGCCAGTAGTACCGCCGGGACAGGGAATGAAAAACTGTTTTTT. Translating it yields CASSTAGTGNEKLFF. Using reference TRBV19 and TRBJ1-4 for the parts outside the CDR3, the full variable domain is DGGITQSPKYLFRKEGQNVTLSCEQNLNHDAMYWYRQDPGQGLRLIYYSQIVNDFQKGDIAEGYSVSREKKESFPLTVTSAQKNPTAFYLCASSTAGTGNEKLFFGSGTQLSVL.